These 18 T cell receptor beta chains were sequenced from one sample in a study of OX40 agonist ivuxolimab in advanced cancers. Clones were sequenced by immunoSEQ multiplex PCR, and TCRdb holds only the in-frame ones, with some missing. The data show 43,000 or so clones, just under 90% seen once. The sequenced sample was CD4+ or CD8+ T cells sorted from blood, obtained in a trial of the OX40 agonist ivuxolimab. The receptors stem from an adult with an advanced solid tumor such as melanoma, head and neck, liver or kidney cancer.

The chain employs TRBV7-9 and TRBJ2-7; possibly TRBD1 for D (6 bases). The CDR3 loop spans 15 amino acids. Trimming shortened V by 5 bases and J by 4 bases, and 18 bases separated the two germline ends. The germline gives CDR1 SEHNR, CDR2 FQNEAQ (reference sequence). The CDR3 here is CASSDRTDIAYEQYF. The CDR3 DNA sequence: TGTGCCAGCAGCGACAGGACCGACATTGCATACGAGCAGTACTTC.

In its sample, this clone was seen once. The rearrangement uses TRBV14 and TRBJ2-7; 8 positions agree with TRBD1. The CDR3 extends over 15 amino acids. The trim removed 1 base at V and 6 bases at J, leaving 8 bases unmatched. The germline V gene has CDR1 SGHDN and CDR2 FVKESK. CDR3 DNA sequence: TGTGCCAGCAGCCAAGGGACAGGGTTTAAGGGCGAGCAGTACTTC. Translation: CASSQGTGFKGEQYF.

The rearrangement uses TRBV30 and TRBJ1-2; no firm D call. V was shortened by 2 bases and J by 3 bases, with 7 bases between the two germline ends. The germline gives CDR1 GTSNPN, CDR2 SVGIG (reference sequence). This CDR3 contains 12 residues. CDR3 in DNA: TGTGCCTGGAGTTCTCTTGACTATGGCTACACCTTC. Its translation: CAWSSLDYGYTF. Based on the CDR3 plus reference TRBV30 and TRBJ1-2, the full variable domain is SQTIHQWPATLVQPVGSPLSLECTVEGTSNPNLYWYRQAAGRGLQLLFYSVGIGQISSEVPQNLSASRPQDRQFILSSKKLLLSDSGFYLCAWSSLDYGYTFGSGTRLTVV.

CDR3: CASSEAGPAMNEQYF. CDR3 nucleotide sequence: TGTGCCAGCAGTGAAGCCGGGCCCGCCATGAACGAGCAGTACTTC. The chain combines TRBV6-1 with TRBJ2-7; D is unresolved. V lost 0 bases, J lost 5 bases, and 14 bases lay in between. Germline CDR1 reads MNHNS; CDR2 reads SASEGT. The CDR3 spans 15 residues.

This chain connects TRBV28 to TRBJ1-2; 9 bases map to TRBD1. Germline CDR1 MDHEN, CDR2 SYDVKM. This CDR3 comprises 15 residues. J was trimmed by 8 bases and V by 3 bases; bases with no gene match: 10. The CDR3 here is CASSFLLQGAGGYTF. The CDR3 region has the DNA TGTGCCAGCAGTTTTCTCTTACAGGGGGCGGGAGGCTACACCTTC.

The chain links TRBV19 to TRBJ1-1, with D tentatively TRBD1 (5 bases). The V gene's germline CDR1 is LNHDA and CDR2 SQIVND (reference sequence). The CDR3 has 12 residues. V lost 5 bases to trimming and J lost 8 bases, with 12 bases between them. The CDR3 region is CASSVPGREAFF. CDR3 DNA: TGTGCCAGTAGTGTTCCGGGACGCGAAGCTTTCTTT.

This clone was seen a single time. The chain joins TRBV5-6 to TRBJ2-7; the D is unclear. V dropped 0 bases and J dropped 3 bases, with 10 bases sitting between them. This CDR3 comprises 14 residues. Germline CDR1 SGHDT, CDR2 YYEEEE. The CDR3 is CASSLDRSSYEQYF. For the CDR3, the DNA is TGTGCCAGCAGCTTGGATAGGTCGAGCTACGAGCAGTACTTC.

The chain joins TRBV9 to TRBJ2-1; D uncertain. CDR3 size: 15 residues. From germline, CDR1 is SGDLS and CDR2 YYNGEE. V was clipped by 0 bases and J by 4 bases, with 11 bases between them. CDR3 in amino acids: CASSVGGSQYNEQFF. In DNA form, the CDR3 reads TGTGCCAGCAGCGTAGGAGGCAGCCAGTACAATGAGCAGTTCTTC.

CDR3 sequence: CASSYETGIRAFF. The CDR3 DNA reads TGTGCCAGCAGTTACGAGACAGGGATTAGGGCTTTCTTT. This sequence joins TRBV6-5 and TRBJ1-1; TRBD1 agrees at 7 bases. The CDR3 length is 13 residues. Unmatched junction bases numbered 8, after V lost 2 bases and J lost 11 bases. CDR1 MNHEY and CDR2 SVGAGI come from the germline V gene.

The CDR3 DNA reads as TGTGCCAGTAGTGCTGGACTAGTCGGTACCTACAATGAGCAGTTCTTC. This gives the protein CASSAGLVGTYNEQFF. This rearrangement joins TRBV19 to TRBJ2-1; 7 bases match TRBD2. Per the germline V gene, CDR1 is LNHDA and CDR2 is SQIVND (reference sequence). The CDR3 is made up of 16 amino acids. V dropped 5 bases and J dropped 2; count of bases not matched to a gene: 9.

The V and J genes are TRBV2 and TRBJ2-7; 10 bases line up with TRBD2. The trim removed 6 bases at V and 3 bases at J, leaving 2 bases unmatched. The CDR3 covers 13 residues. Germline V CDR1 and CDR2: SNHLY, FYNNEI. The CDR3 DNA reads TGTGCCAGCAGATGGACTAGCGGCTACGAGCAGTACTTC. It translates to CASRWTSGYEQYF.

J is TRBJ1-2 and V is TRBV18; D possibly corresponds to TRBD1 (5 bases). The CDR3 is 15 residues long. CDR1 is KGHSH and CDR2 is LQKENI in the germline V gene. V was trimmed by 0 bases and J by 2 bases, leaving 10 bases between them. The CDR3: CASSPPEGTNYGYTF. The CDR3 DNA sequence: TGTGCCAGCTCACCACCGGAGGGGACGAACTATGGCTACACCTTC. The variable domain in full, completed from reference TRBV18 and TRBJ1-2, reads NAGVMQNPRHLVRRRGQEARLRCSPMKGHSHVYWYRQLPEEGLKFMVYLQKENIIDESGMPKERFSAEFPKEGPSILRIQQVVRGDSAAYFCASSPPEGTNYGYTFGSGTRLTVV.

The genes are TRBV10-1 and TRBJ1-2; possible D gene TRBD1, 5 bases. Germline V gene data show CDR1 as WNHNN and CDR2 as SYGVQD (reference sequence). V was clipped by 7 bases and J by 4 bases, with 16 bases between them. CDR3 length: 14 amino acids. Here the CDR3 reads CASKGWGFGYGYTF. CDR3 coding DNA: TGCGCCAGCAAGGGCTGGGGCTTCGGCTATGGCTACACCTTC.

The rearrangement joins TRBV7-9 to TRBJ1-5; D not certain. The CDR3 contains 13 residues. CDR1 is SEHNR, CDR2 FQNEAQ, per germline (reference sequence). Trimming took off 4 bases at V and 0 bases at J, with 4 bases between the two ends. The CDR3 DNA reads as TGTGCCAGCAGCTGGAATAGCAATCAGCCCCAGCATTTT. It specifies CASSWNSNQPQHF.

The rearrangement links TRBV9 to TRBJ2-1, with D unresolved. V shed 0 bases and J shed 1 base, with 11 bases lying between them. CDR1 is SGDLS and CDR2 is YYNGEE in the germline V gene. The CDR3 is 16 amino acids. The chain's CDR3 is CASSVEGFYSYNEQFF. The CDR3 DNA reads TGTGCCAGCAGCGTAGAGGGCTTCTATTCCTACAATGAGCAGTTCTTC.

CDR3 in amino acids: CATVTWGGAFF. CDR3 DNA sequence: TGTGCCACCGTGACATGGGGGGGGGCTTTCTTT. V gene TRBV28 combines with J gene TRBJ1-1; maybe TRBD1 (5 bases). Germline V gene data show CDR1 as MDHEN and CDR2 as SYDVKM. The CDR3 covers 11 residues. The ends were cut back, 10 bases at V and 11 bases at J, with 17 bases in the middle.

The gene calls are TRBV28 and TRBJ1-5; D might be TRBD1 (5 bases). Per the germline V gene, CDR1 is MDHEN and CDR2 is SYDVKM. Deletions cut 0 bases from V and 0 bases from J, with 15 bases between. The CDR3 contains 18 residues. The CDR3 DNA sequence: TGTGCCAGCAGTTTATGGGTTGGGGCAGGGCTTAGCAATCAGCCCCAGCATTTT. This codes for CASSLWVGAGLSNQPQHF.

This chain links TRBV7-8 with TRBJ2-1, with 8 bases fitting TRBD2. This CDR3 is 18 amino acids long. V lost 1 base to trimming and J lost 0 bases; unmatched junction nucleotides: 8. Germline CDR1 SGHVS, CDR2 FQNEAQ. The CDR3 protein is CASSLERRTSPSYNEQFF. The CDR3 DNA reads TGTGCCAGCAGCTTAGAGCGACGGACTAGCCCCTCCTACAATGAGCAGTTCTTC.